This T cell receptor beta chain was captured by sequencing in a study of OX40 agonist ivuxolimab in advanced cancers. On the study more broadly: Prior anti-PD-1, anti-PD-L1 or anti-CTLA-4 therapy did not bar entry, and 40% to 45% had some. Study results and caveats: Expanded clones were, on average, more numerous in CD8+ T cells than in CD4+. Doses of 0.1 to 3.0 mg/kg were accompanied by clonal expansion of CD4+ and CD8+ blood T cells by week 6.

Assay used: immunoSEQ multiplex PCR; TCRdb lists only in-frame clones, some missing. The sample has tens of thousands of clones, approximately 92% seen once. Concerning this clone: Its antigen remains unidentified.

Unmatched junction bases numbered 6, after V lost 3 bases and J lost 3 bases. The germline V gene encodes CDR1 LNHDA and CDR2 SQIVND (reference sequence). This CDR3 comprises 15 residues. Material: CD4+ or CD8+ T cells sorted from blood, obtained in a trial of the OX40 agonist ivuxolimab. The receptor's source is an adult with an advanced solid tumor such as melanoma, head and neck, liver or kidney cancer. This chain connects TRBV19 to TRBJ2-7; TRBD1 matches 9 bases. CDR3 sequence: CASSISGTGSYEQYF. The CDR3 bases are TGTGCCAGTAGTATTTCCGGGACAGGGAGCTACGAGCAGTACTTC.